The following is a TCR beta chain sequence with its context. This record comes from a study of blood T cells in healthy people across ages. CDR1 and CDR2 (germline): DFQATT, SNEGSKA (reference sequence). The CDR3 extends over 15 amino acids. V was clipped by 3 bases and J by 7 bases; unmatched bases: 15. A second PCR of roughly 7 to 11 cycles used a sample-barcoded 5' primer and a J-beta primer mix. TCRdb independently ran MiXCR on the 5' RACE reads; one entry per CDR3 protein. The sample yields 790,000 or so distinct CDR3 sequences, about 47% seen once. V usage is TRBV20-1 and J usage is TRBJ2-7; 7 bases are a match to TRBD2. The TCR comes from an elderly man in good health. Sequencing input: blood. CDR3 coding DNA: TGCAGTGCTAGGTCGGGGAACGCGGGAGAGAATGAGCAGTACTTC. Amino acids: CSARSGNAGENEQYF.